This T cell receptor beta chain was found in a study of T cell responses to AZD1222 COVID-19 vaccine. Study in general: Second doses that came at about 4 or about 12 weeks were put together.

Per germline, CDR1 LNHDA and CDR2 SQIVND (reference sequence). CDR3 length equals 14 residues. The ends were cut back, 6 bases at V and 5 bases at J, with 14 bases in the middle. Generated by immunoSEQ multiplex PCR, the TCRdb table keeps only in-frame clones and is missing some. The sample shows about 150,000 clones, around 89% of them seen only once. This sample comprised peripheral blood, obtained on day 0 of AZD1222 vaccination. The clonotype originates from an adult in good health. J is TRBJ1-5 and V is TRBV19, with D possibly being TRBD1 (6 bases). CDR3 nucleotides: TGTGCCAGTAGGCGGCAACAGGGTTATCAGCCCCAGCATTTT. Protein: CASRRQQGYQPQHF.